This TCR beta chain stems from a study of cytomegalovirus exposure and HLA in healthy donors (dated by TCRdb to the late 2010s). Context from the whole study: An earlier analysis of roughly 500 of the donors reported 276 Gb of sequence data and 117 million unique TCR beta sequences from 190 million or so T cells. All discovery cohort repertoires had been generated using a single sequencing platform. Approximately 300 gigabases of sequencing data and 70 million to 95 million unique TCR sequences made up an early release that covered fewer than 650 HLA-typed donors. Rather than using new phenotypic data, the later analysis identified candidate immune exposures from TCR beta sequences and from how often those sequences occurred across donors. In a later genetic analysis, genome-wide SNP genotypes for about three fifths of the roughly 670 donors were used, and that subset was treated as a discovery cohort. Using immunosequencing, the study profiled T cell repertoires from 500 to 800 subjects and related those repertoires to cytomegalovirus serostatus. Along with the approximately 700-subject first cohort, a separate validation cohort of over a hundred different subjects was used. HLA typing covered class I and class II loci at four-digit resolution. An earlier analysis of 587 of the donors used high-throughput TCR beta sequencing to judge whether each TCR beta V gene segment behaved as functional or pseudogenic. The study aimed to test whether signatures of past pathogen exposure could be identified by cataloging public T cell receptors. Across some 400 genotyped donors of the cohort, an average of approximately 240,000 unique TCR beta nucleotide sequences per donor were sequenced, and roughly a sixth of those sequences were non-productive. A later analysis re-examined previously published TCR beta repertoires from about 700 donors and added high-resolution HLA genotyping to investigate patterns of TCR occurrence. The number of typed donors differed by locus: roughly 629-640 for A, B, C, DRB1 and DQB1; 500 to 550 for DQA1; 606 for DPA1; and roughly 450 for DPB1. Donor age, sex, ethnicity and CMV serostatus were collected together with the repertoire data. Of the 300 to 400 genotyped donors, approximately 82% fell in the genetic ancestry cluster associated with self-reported Caucasian donors. The study combined high-throughput TCR immunosequencing, statistical association of individual TCRs with disease status, and machine learning to predict cytomegalovirus infection status. A few DR-DQ haplotypes were treated as single units for association and clustering because of strong linkage in the cohort.

Details on this clone: No antigen is known for it.

Study-level results and caveats: The only immune exposure information available for the cohort was CMV serostatus. A further reported finding was that TCR beta sequences accurately predicted the HLA-A and HLA-B alleles for most subjects in the first cohort. Specific HLA alleles were associated with more than 15,000 TCR beta sequences at a false discovery rate of 0.05 in a later analysis. Presence/absence analyses assumed roughly uniform sequencing depth across donors, an assumption that may not hold. This cohort had only TCR beta chains sequenced, and the lack of alpha or paired-chain data limited which features could be detected. In a later analysis, HLA-associated TCR beta chains showed more clonal expansion and lower generation probabilities than non-associated chains that were equally common. In the study, approximately 150 TCR beta chains were listed as associated with cytomegalovirus. Linkage disequilibrium might explain the correlated functional status among segregating V segments, but an unknown experimental factor could not be excluded. Most CMV-associated TCR beta chains appeared to be HLA-restricted in a later analysis, and the HLA associations seemed to be driven largely by CMV exposure. A later genetic analysis associated a missense DCLRE1C variant with V-gene and J-gene trimming of TCR beta chains, and an independent cohort replicated the association. In a later analysis, TCR association rates were found to vary across HLA loci, with the most associated TCRs seen for DRB1 alleles and the fewest for HLA-C alleles. Compared with the roughly 670-donor mean, donors in an Asian-associated ancestry cluster had fewer N-insertions in productive TCRs, according to a later genetic analysis. Several of the top co-occurrence clusters appeared to be linked to parvovirus B19, influenza, CMV and Epstein-Barr virus, according to a later analysis. When HLA alleles, especially DR and DQ, strongly co-occurred, TCR associations were difficult to assign to individual alleles. Cytomegalovirus status was reported to be diagnosed by the classifier with high specificity and sensitivity in both the original and validation cohorts. The earlier analysis of nearly 600 of the donors excluded some 16 rarely observed V segments, including chromosome 9 orphons, because counts were too low. Because some donors lacked HLA typing at each locus, the association tests relied only on the typed subset. While some public TCRs were present in many individuals, most TCR sequences turned up only very rarely across donors. A cluster of highly shared sequence variants was judged likely to be a technical artifact of the sequencing pipeline. Three of the identified cytomegalovirus-associated TCR beta chains were confirmed in vitro to be specific for cytomegalovirus antigens. Because the 87-base-pair reads could not distinguish some IMGT-functional V segments, including TRBV6-2 and TRBV6-3, those segments were excluded. In an earlier analysis of around 600 of the donors, most TCR beta V segments appeared in productive rearrangements about 87% or about 30% of the time, broadly matching IMGT annotations. The authors suggested that the approach could potentially be extended to other disease states and immunological phenotypes.

The cohort consisted of 600 to 750 healthy bone marrow donors. At the time of sampling, every cohort member was nominally healthy, though immune exposures that went unrecorded were likely present. The donor tested CMV seronegative, placing the donor among the roughly 340 seronegative members of the cohort. A peripheral blood sample was provided by each donor, and peripheral blood mononuclear cells were used for TCR beta sequencing. The Qiagen DNeasy Blood Extraction Kit was used to extract genomic DNA from the blood cell samples. V sheds 7 bases and J sheds 14 bases, leaving 24 bases between their ends. The germline V gene supplies CDR1 SGHDT and CDR2 YYEEEE. The CDR3 runs 13 residues from the cysteine to the phenylalanine. Only the CDR3 DNA stays, 39 bases, in frame from base 1. The library was generated by the immunoSEQ multiplex PCR assay. A mixture of 60 forward primers for TCR Vbeta segments and 13 reverse primers for TCR Jbeta segments was used in the multiplex PCR. A multiplex PCR assay on genomic DNA amplified the CDR3 region of rearranged TCR beta genes. Amplified TCR beta libraries were sequenced as 87-base-pair reads on the Illumina HiSeq System. In the source study's methods: A later analysis tallied 75 million to 95 million unique TCR beta chains across the 666 repertoires, and about 10 million of those chains were shared by two or more donors. To remove PCR and sequencing errors, raw reads were error-corrected and collapsed into unique sequences using a nearest-neighbor algorithm that merged closely related sequences. V, D and J gene segments were assigned by aligning CDR3 sequences to IMGT reference sequences. For a sequence to be retained, a match of at least six nucleotides was required to both a V gene segment and a J gene segment. Rearrangements were classified as productive when the CDR3 lacked stop codons and remained in frame with V and J, and all other rearrangements were classified as non-productive. CDR3 was defined according to IMGT convention as the region running from the second conserved V-encoded cysteine to the conserved J-encoded phenylalanine. The earlier analysis of 500 to 600 of the donors excluded sequences that lacked an unambiguous match to a single V gene segment. In an earlier analysis of several hundred of the donors, V segments were called functional above 56.7% productive rearrangements and were called segregating when the between-donor standard deviation exceeded 5%. A statistical classification framework was built for diagnosing cytomegalovirus status from the catalog of TCR beta chain sequences. In a later analysis, V and J genes were assigned by comparing TCR nucleotide sequences against IMGT/GENE-DB human TR gene sequences. The TCRdist pipeline was used in a later analysis to assign CDR3 sequences and most-parsimonious VDJ recombination scenarios. In a later analysis, every TCR beta chain was defined by the combination of its CDR3 amino acid sequence and its V-gene family, and reads without a unique V-gene family were dropped. In a later analysis, some 600 highly shared, low-generation-probability nucleotide sequences were removed to address suspected cross-contamination and a sequencing artifact. In a later analysis, a clonal expansion index was calculated for each public chain from normalized within-repertoire ranks of inferred template counts. In a later analysis, generation probabilities were computed with a VDJ recombination model fitted to out-of-frame rearrangements, and the resulting probabilities were checked against IGoR. A later analysis scored TCR-TCR, TCR-HLA and TCR-CMV co-occurrence with hypergeometric tests, applying a repertoire-size bias correction to TCR pairs. False discovery rates were estimated in a later analysis by permuting HLA or CMV assignments 20 times. In a later analysis, co-occurring TCRs were grouped with DBSCAN, and TCRdist sequence similarity was added when clustering was performed within HLA-allele-positive subsets. For co-occurrence clustering, repertoires with fewer than 30,000 or more than 120,000 public chains were excluded, along with about five repertoires with anomalous nucleotide sharing. The immuneACCESS repertoire file appears here via TCRdb, limited to in-frame rearrangements. These files lack a portion of the clones; in checked studies, under half of the deficit traces to unresolved V genes, and the cause of the others is not known. V and J calls and clone size follow that table, whereas D and trimming were derived from the DNA. This sample's clone table shows about 170,000 clones. The ten largest clones add up to roughly 1.3% of the sample.

The clonotype originates from a woman aged 55 to 70 in good health and CMV-seronegative. Sequencing was done on a sample of PBMCs. Recombination linked TRBV5-6 to TRBJ1-2; matching of 5 bases hints at TRBD1 as the D gene. The nucleotides read TGTGCCAGCGCCGGAAGGCGGGGGAGTTCAATGACCTTC. Its protein reads: CASAGRRGSSMTF.